One and the same sample provided the 28 T cell receptor beta chains below, sequenced in a study of blood T cell repertoires in COVID-19. Measured with immunoSEQ multiplex PCR; TCRdb has only the in-frame clones, and not every one. This table has a few hundred thousand clones, roughly 80% appearing once. The sequenced sample consisted of peripheral blood. Receptors were obtained from a woman of 80 years or more with acute or convalescent COVID-19.

The J gene is TRBJ2-7, the V gene TRBV6-5; D may be TRBD1 (5 bases). The ends were cut back, 7 bases at V and 0 bases at J, with 13 bases in the middle. The CDR3 loop spans 14 amino acids. Germline CDR1 and CDR2: MNHEY and SVGAGI. CDR3 coding DNA: TGTGCCAGCACTCTACCGGACAACTCCTACGAGCAGTACTTC. This gives the protein CASTLPDNSYEQYF.

This rearrangement joins TRBV7-2 to TRBJ1-4; 12 positions match TRBD1. V was clipped by 5 bases and J by 8 bases; unmatched bases: 9. The germline V gene encodes CDR1 SGHTA and CDR2 FQGNSA. The CDR3 spans 16 residues. CDR3 nucleotides: TGTGCCAGCAGCCAGCGGTGGGGACAGGGGGCCGAAAAACTGTTTTTT. Its protein is CASSQRWGQGAEKLFF.

This chain links TRBV13 with TRBJ1-3; D is undetermined. With 0 bases removed from V and 8 bases from J, the gap between germline ends came to 11 bases. This CDR3 is built from 14 residues. Germline V gene sequence: CDR1 PRHDT, CDR2 FYEKMQ (reference sequence). The CDR3 loop is CASSLGLEGYTIYF. The CDR3 bases are TGTGCCAGCAGCTTAGGCCTTGAGGGATACACCATATATTTT.

The chain has TRBV19 and TRBJ1-1, with 8 bases matching TRBD1. The V segment lost 4 bases and the J segment 5 bases; nucleotides outside the gene matches: 9. The length of the CDR3 is 15 residues. CDR1 and CDR2 from the germline V gene are LNHDA and SQIVND (reference sequence). The CDR3 loop reads CASSTQGGGETEAFF. In nucleotides, the CDR3 is TGTGCCAGTAGTACACAGGGGGGGGGAGAAACTGAAGCTTTCTTT.

The chain employs TRBV30 and TRBJ1-6; D is unclear. V lost 2 bases and J lost 10, with 9 bases in between. CDR1 GTSNPN and CDR2 SVGIG come from the germline V gene (reference sequence). The CDR3 runs 12 residues. The CDR3: CAWSPLLSPLHF. DNA of the CDR3: TGTGCCTGGAGTCCCTTACTATCACCCCTCCACTTT.

The chain employs TRBV28 and TRBJ2-3; D may be TRBD2 (5 bases). The germline V gene has CDR1 MDHEN and CDR2 SYDVKM. The CDR3 is 15 residues long. Trimming shortened V by 7 bases and J by 2 bases, and 16 bases separated the two germline ends. As DNA, the CDR3 is TGTGCCAGCATTGAGGGCGGATTCCTCACAGATACGCAGTATTTT. This codes for CASIEGGFLTDTQYF.

The V gene is TRBV24-1, the J gene TRBJ2-2, with 11 bases aligning to TRBD1. Losses at the gene ends were 4 bases for V and 6 bases for J; bases not matched to a gene: 12. The CDR3 extends over 18 amino acids. Germline assignment: CDR1 KGHDR and CDR2 SFDVKD. CDR3 bases: TGTGCCACCAGTGACTCCCGGACAGGGGGCTTGTGGGCCGGGGAGCTGTTTTTT. This codes for CATSDSRTGGLWAGELFF.

The rearrangement links TRBV19 to TRBJ2-7; 7 nucleotides match TRBD2. V shed 5 bases, J shed 5 bases, and the junction held 12 bases outside the gene matches. There are 15 residues in the CDR3. Germline values: CDR1 LNHDA, CDR2 SQIVND (reference sequence). The CDR3 DNA reads TGTGCCAGTAGTTCTTCGGTAGCGGGCGGGCACGAGCAGTACTTC. It translates to CASSSSVAGGHEQYF.

The rearrangement links TRBV10-3 to TRBJ1-2; 8 nucleotides align to TRBD1. V was clipped by 9 bases and J by 4 bases; unmatched bases: 13. The germline V gene encodes CDR1 ENHRY and CDR2 SYGVKD. There are 15 residues in the CDR3. The CDR3 loop reads CAIRGQAGQVYGYTF. CDR3 sequence (DNA): TGTGCCATACGGGGACAGGCGGGCCAAGTCTATGGCTACACCTTC.

V and J are TRBV3-1 (or the pseudogene TRBV3-2) and TRBJ1-1; the match to TRBD1 covers 7 bases. V was clipped by 3 bases and J by 3 bases; unmatched bases: 4. The CDR3 covers 14 residues. Germline loops: CDR1 LGHDT, CDR2 YNNKEL (reference sequence). The CDR3, as DNA: TGTGCCAGCAGCCACGGGGACAGATACACTGAAGCTTTCTTT. This codes for CASSHGDRYTEAFF.

This chain joins TRBV3-1 (or the pseudogene TRBV3-2) and TRBJ1-5; tentatively, D is TRBD1 (6 bases). Trimming pared 4 bases from V and 7 bases from J, leaving 14 bases between. This CDR3 has 14 residues. Germline CDR1 LGHDT, CDR2 YNNKEL (reference sequence). The CDR3 here is CASSLRGAGQPQHF. CDR3 DNA: TGTGCCAGCAGCCTCCGGGGGGCGGGACAGCCCCAGCATTTT.

This clone has just one count. Other DNA sequences from this sample encode an identical CDR3 as well. The chain couples TRBV29-1 to TRBJ1-2; TRBD1 agrees at 7 bases. The CDR3 length is 13 residues. CDR1 is SQVTM and CDR2 is ANQGSEA in the germline V gene. V was clipped by 2 bases and J by 1 base; unmatched bases: 1. The CDR3 DNA reads as TGCAGCGTTGAACCAGGGGGTAACTATGGCTACACCTTC. This gives the protein CSVEPGGNYGYTF.

This chain uses TRBV4-2 with TRBJ2-7; 11 nucleotides line up with TRBD2. The germline V gene encodes CDR1 LGHNA and CDR2 YNFKEQ. This CDR3 is 17 amino acids long. The ends lost 2 bases at V and 2 bases at J; junction bases unmatched: 8. The CDR3 DNA follows: TGTGCCAGCAGCCAATCTGGACTAGCGGGTACAGCCTACGAGCAGTACTTC. It encodes CASSQSGLAGTAYEQYF.

This clone was detected once. CDR3 region: CASSHRRVRARGQETQYF. In DNA form, the CDR3 reads TGTGCCAGCAGCCATCGACGGGTAAGGGCACGGGGCCAAGAGACCCAGTACTTC. The chain carries TRBV3-1 (or the pseudogene TRBV3-2) and TRBJ2-5; D perhaps matches TRBD2 (5 bases). Trimming removed 3 bases from V and 1 base from J, with 21 bases in between. Germline CDR1 LGHDT, CDR2 YNNKEL (reference sequence). This CDR3 contains 18 residues.

This chain joins TRBV5-1 and TRBJ2-5; tentatively, D is TRBD1 (6 bases). CDR1 SGHRS and CDR2 YFSETQ come from the germline V gene. V gave up 2 bases and J gave up 3 bases, with 11 bases separating them. The CDR3 runs to 14 residues. CDR3 residues: CASSFGQGKETQYF. The CDR3 bases are TGCGCCAGCAGCTTCGGGCAGGGGAAAGAGACCCAGTACTTC.

The DNA for the CDR3 is TGTATCCAAGTTGCCGGGAGTGCGTCGGATGAGCAGTTCTTC. Protein: CIQVAGSASDEQFF. The chain is built from TRBV19 and TRBJ2-1, with D tentatively TRBD2 (6 bases). Per the germline V gene, CDR1 is LNHDA and CDR2 is SQIVND (reference sequence). The CDR3 has 14 residues.

J is TRBJ2-2 and V is TRBV5-6; no clear D gene. V was pared by 1 base and J by 0 bases, with 10 bases between. The germline V gene encodes CDR1 SGHDT and CDR2 YYEEEE. This CDR3 contains 16 residues. CDR3 loop: CASSLITPANTGELFF. DNA of the CDR3: TGTGCCAGCAGCTTGATCACTCCGGCGAACACCGGGGAGCTGTTTTTT.

CDR3 region: CASSLLGAPDTEAFF. The CDR3 nucleotides are TGCGCCAGCAGCTTACTGGGGGCCCCTGACACTGAAGCTTTCTTT. The chain joins TRBV5-1 to TRBJ1-1; D perhaps matches TRBD1 (6 bases). The V gene's germline CDR1 is SGHRS and CDR2 YFSETQ. V lost 2 bases to trimming and J lost 3 bases, with 14 bases between them. This CDR3 comprises 15 residues.

This clone was detected once. The genes are TRBV19 and TRBJ2-7; unclear D gene. V gave up 5 bases and J gave up 3 bases, with 8 bases separating them. The CDR3 sequence is 12 residues long. Germline V CDR1 and CDR2: LNHDA, SQIVND (reference sequence). The CDR3 nucleotides read TGTGCCAGTAGTGAAGCCTTCTACGAGCAGTACTTC. Its protein product is CASSEAFYEQYF.

This sequence joins TRBV7-2 and TRBJ2-7, with D perhaps TRBD2 (5 bases). This CDR3 has 14 residues. V dropped 5 bases and J dropped 0 bases, with 11 bases sitting between them. Germline V gene sequence: CDR1 SGHTA, CDR2 FQGNSA. The CDR3 reads CASSGLGGSYEQYF. In DNA, the CDR3 is TGTGCCAGCAGCGGACTCGGCGGCTCCTACGAGCAGTACTTC.

This chain connects TRBV9 to TRBJ2-3; D is possibly TRBD1 (6 bases). Germline CDR1 reads SGDLS; CDR2 reads YYNGEE. Trimming pared 3 bases from V and 2 bases from J, leaving 19 bases between. The CDR3 has 17 residues. The CDR3 spells CASSAFLGTPDTDTQYF. CDR3 DNA: TGTGCCAGCAGCGCGTTTTTAGGGACACCTGACACAGATACGCAGTATTTT. The complete variable domain, with remaining parts taken from reference TRBV9 and TRBJ2-3, reads DSGVTQTPKHLITATGQRVTLRCSPRSGDLSVYWYQQSLDQGLQFLIQYYNGEERAKGNILERFSAQQFPDLHSELNLSSLELGDSALYFCASSAFLGTPDTDTQYFGPGTRLTVL.

The chain uses TRBV18 and TRBJ1-1; no clear D. Germline CDR1 and CDR2: KGHSH and LQKENI. The CDR3 sequence is 12 residues long. V was pared by 6 bases and J by 3 bases, with 8 bases between. CDR3 in DNA: TGTGCCAGCTCCCTCGGGGACACTGAAGCTTTCTTT. Its translation is CASSLGDTEAFF.

The V gene is TRBV20-1, the J gene TRBJ1-1; D ambiguous. The V gene lost 5 bases and the J gene lost 3 bases, with 7 bases spanning the gap. Germline CDR1 DFQATT, CDR2 SNEGSKA (reference sequence). The CDR3 has 11 residues. CDR3 region: CSALADTEAFF. CDR3 DNA: TGCAGTGCTTTAGCAGACACTGAAGCTTTCTTT.

The V gene is TRBV27, the J gene TRBJ2-7; the D gene is possibly TRBD1 (6 bases). The V and J ends lost 7 bases and 0 bases respectively, with 16 bases between them. Germline V gives CDR1 MNHEY, CDR2 SMNVEV (reference sequence). CDR3 size: 15 residues. DNA of the CDR3: TGTGCCAGCACCAGGGGCCAGGGTGCCTCCTACGAGCAGTACTTC. Its translation: CASTRGQGASYEQYF.

This chain joins TRBV28 and TRBJ1-2, with D possibly TRBD1 on 6 matching bases. V dropped 7 bases and J dropped 4 bases, with 13 bases sitting between them. This CDR3 is 13 amino acids long. CDR1 is MDHEN and CDR2 is SYDVKM in the germline V gene. Written as DNA, the CDR3 is TGTGCCAGCACTGGACAGAAGGCCTATGGCTACACCTTC. The encoded protein is CASTGQKAYGYTF.

The chain employs TRBV7-9 and TRBJ2-5; a possible D gene is TRBD2 (6 bases). Germline V gene sequence: CDR1 SEHNR, CDR2 FQNEAQ (reference sequence). V gave up 5 bases and J gave up 4 bases, with 20 bases separating them. This CDR3 is built from 16 residues. The CDR3 loop is CASSPWAGRGGETQYF. In nucleotides, the CDR3 is TGTGCCAGCAGCCCCTGGGCGGGGCGGGGTGGAGAGACCCAGTACTTC.

This chain links TRBV9 with TRBJ2-3, with 8 bases aligning to TRBD2. After removal of 1 base from V and 5 bases from J, the junction contained 6 bases not matched to a gene. The CDR3 spans 15 residues. Germline CDR1 reads SGDLS; CDR2 reads YYNGEE. CDR3 in amino acids: CASSVFSGSGDTQYF. The CDR3 nucleotides read TGTGCCAGCAGCGTATTCAGCGGGAGTGGAGATACGCAGTATTTT.

This chain joins TRBV5-1 and TRBJ1-1, with 7 nucleotides matching TRBD1. Per germline, CDR1 SGHRS and CDR2 YFSETQ. With 0 bases clipped from V and 5 bases from J, the junction kept 10 bases outside the gene matches. CDR3 length equals 16 residues. The CDR3 region has the DNA TGCGCCAGCAGCTTGGGTCTGACCTCAGGGGGGACTGAAGCTTTCTTT. Translation gives CASSLGLTSGGTEAFF.